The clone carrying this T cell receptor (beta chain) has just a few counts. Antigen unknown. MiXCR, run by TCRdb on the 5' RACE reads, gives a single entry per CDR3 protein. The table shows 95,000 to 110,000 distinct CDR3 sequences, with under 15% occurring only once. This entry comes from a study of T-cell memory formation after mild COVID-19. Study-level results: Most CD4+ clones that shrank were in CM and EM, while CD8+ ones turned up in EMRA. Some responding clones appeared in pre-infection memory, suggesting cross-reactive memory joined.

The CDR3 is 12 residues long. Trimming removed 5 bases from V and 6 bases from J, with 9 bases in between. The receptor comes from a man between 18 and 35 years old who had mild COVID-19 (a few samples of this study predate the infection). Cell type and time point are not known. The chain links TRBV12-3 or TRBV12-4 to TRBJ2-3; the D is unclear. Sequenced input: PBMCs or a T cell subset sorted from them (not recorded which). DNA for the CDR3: TGTGCCAGCAGTCTGACAAGGGATACGCAGTATTTT. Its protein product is CASSLTRDTQYF.